This entry lists 24 T cell receptor beta chains sequenced from one sample in a study of blood T cells in healthy people across ages. The second PCR ran about 6 to 11 cycles with a sample-barcoded 5' primer and J-beta primers. MiXCR was run by TCRdb on the 5' RACE reads, yielding one entry per CDR3 protein. The table lists roughly 800,000 distinct CDR3 sequences, approximately 25% of them singletons. These same data were also listed under a study on T cells of mothers and their children.

The sample comprised blood. Receptor source: a boy between 10 and 17 years old in good health.

This rearrangement joins TRBV5-1 to TRBJ2-7, with 8 bases identical to TRBD2. Germline CDR1 and CDR2: SGHRS and YFSETQ. The CDR3 runs 16 residues. Germline trimming cut 3 bases from V and 4 bases from J; bases unmatched to any gene: 12. The CDR3: CASSWTSGTRAYEQYF. In nucleotides, the CDR3 is TGCGCCAGCAGCTGGACCTCCGGGACTAGAGCGTACGAGCAGTACTTC.

This clonotype occurred a few times. The rearrangement joins TRBV3-1 to TRBJ2-1, with a tentative D call TRBD2 (5 bases). V shed 1 base and J shed 2 bases, with 9 bases lying between them. Germline V CDR1 and CDR2: LGHDT, YNNKEL (reference sequence). This CDR3 contains 15 residues. The CDR3 sequence is CASSQGPRAYNEQFF. In nucleotides, the CDR3 is TGTGCCAGCAGCCAAGGCCCGAGGGCCTACAATGAGCAGTTCTTC.

The gene calls are TRBV10-3 and TRBJ2-5; D ambiguous. The germline gives CDR1 ENHRY, CDR2 SYGVKD. This CDR3 comprises 14 residues. Trimming took off 4 bases at V and 0 bases at J, with 9 bases between the two ends. The CDR3 nucleotides are TGTGCCATCAGTGTTGGCGCAAACCAAGAGACCCAGTACTTC. Protein product: CAISVGANQETQYF.

V and J are TRBV2 and TRBJ2-3; 9 bases fit TRBD2. In germline, CDR1 is SNHLY, CDR2 FYNNEI. The CDR3 length is 17 residues. V lost 11 bases to trimming and J lost 3 bases; unmatched junction nucleotides: 18. This CDR3 reads CASLLTHSGGGTDTQYF. For the CDR3, the DNA is TGTGCCTCGCTCCTGACTCATAGCGGGGGCGGGACAGATACGCAGTATTTT. Drawing the rest from reference TRBV2 and TRBJ2-3, the complete variable domain is EPEVTQTPSHQVTQMGQEVILRCVPISNHLYFYWYRQILGQKVEFLVSFYNNEISEKSEIFDDQFSVERPDGSNFTLKIRSTKLEDSAMYFCASLLTHSGGGTDTQYFGPGTRLTVL.

The CDR3 DNA sequence: TGCAGTGCTAGAGCGACAGGGATCTACGAGCAGTACTTC. The encoded protein is CSARATGIYEQYF. The V call is TRBV20-1, the J call TRBJ2-5; 7 nucleotides align to TRBD1. The closer fit of TRBJ2-7 to the DNA end suggests the J call may be wrong. The CDR3 runs to 13 residues. Germline lookup yields CDR1 DFQATT and CDR2 SNEGSKA (reference sequence).

The sample holds a few counts of this clonotype. The chain has TRBV7-9 and TRBJ1-4; D is uncertain. The length of the CDR3 is 11 residues. In germline, CDR1 is SEHNR, CDR2 FQNEAQ (reference sequence). With 3 bases removed from V and 8 bases from J, the gap between germline ends came to 4 bases. The CDR3 reads CASSFVEKLFF. The CDR3 nucleotides are TGTGCCAGCAGCTTTGTCGAAAAACTGTTTTTT.

The CDR3 loop reads CATSRDLFRGGPNEQFF. CDR3 in DNA: TGTGCCACCAGCAGAGATCTTTTCCGGGGGGGCCCCAATGAGCAGTTCTTC. The chain employs TRBV15 and TRBJ2-5; 8 nucleotides match TRBD2. TRBJ2-1 explains the end of the DNA better; the J call may be wrong. This CDR3 comprises 17 residues. The V gene's germline CDR1 is LNHNV and CDR2 YYDKDF (reference sequence).

This rearrangement joins TRBV9 to TRBJ2-7; TRBD1 aligns across 9 bases. The CDR3 covers 12 residues. With 4 bases clipped from V and 9 bases from J, the junction kept 5 bases outside the gene matches. The V gene's germline CDR1 is SGDLS and CDR2 YYNGEE. CDR3 bases: TGTGCCAGCAGCTCACAGGGGGCGGTGCAGTACTTC. It yields the protein CASSSQGAVQYF.

This clonotype was found a few times. The V gene is TRBV20-1, the J gene TRBJ2-1; D not resolved. V gave up 5 bases and J gave up 0 bases, with 14 bases separating them. CDR1 and CDR2 from the germline V gene are DFQATT and SNEGSKA (reference sequence). The CDR3 covers 15 residues. The CDR3 coding sequence is TGCAGTGCTCCGACCCCTTCCAGCTCCTACAATGAGCAGTTCTTC. Protein sequence: CSAPTPSSSYNEQFF.

In its sample, this clonotype was seen a few times. This chain connects TRBV9 to TRBJ2-3; D possibly corresponds to TRBD2 (6 bases). Germline V gene data show CDR1 as SGDLS and CDR2 as YYNGEE. This CDR3 spans 14 amino acids. Trimming left V 2 bases short and J 3 bases short, with 10 bases between. CDR3 bases: TGTGCCAGCAGCGTCGGTCGGGAGACAGATACGCAGTATTTT. Translated: CASSVGRETDTQYF. The full variable domain, with the rest looked up from reference TRBV9 and TRBJ2-3, is DSGVTQTPKHLITATGQRVTLRCSPRSGDLSVYWYQQSLDQGLQFLIQYYNGEERAKGNILERFSAQQFPDLHSELNLSSLELGDSALYFCASSVGRETDTQYFGPGTRLTVL.

This CDR3 reads CASSLLARGELFF. The CDR3 nucleotides read TGTGCCAGCAGCCTCCTAGCGCGTGGGGAGCTGTTTTTT. The chain joins TRBV11-1 to TRBJ2-2; maybe TRBD2 (6 bases). This CDR3 is built from 13 residues. V was trimmed by 5 bases and J by 8 bases, leaving 12 bases between them. Germline assignment: CDR1 SGHAT and CDR2 FQDESV (reference sequence).

The chain employs TRBV21-1 and TRBJ1-2. TRBV21-1 is shown as a pseudogene. The CDR3 is made up of 13 amino acids. The CDR3 coding sequence is TGTGCCAGCAGCAAAGAGAGCAGCCAAAGGACCAACTTC. Translating it yields CASSKESSQRTNF.

The table lists this clonotype with a few counts. The chain joins TRBV7-9 to TRBJ2-3; D is perhaps TRBD2 (6 bases). The length of the CDR3 is 12 residues. The germline V gene has CDR1 SEHNR and CDR2 FQNEAQ (reference sequence). V was shortened by 10 bases and J by 5 bases, with 13 bases between the two germline ends. The CDR3 spells CAIDPAGDTQYF. The CDR3 DNA follows: TGTGCCATCGACCCAGCGGGAGATACGCAGTATTTT. Full variable domain (outside the CDR3, taken from reference TRBV7-9 and TRBJ2-3): DTGVSQNPRHKITKRGQNVTFRCDPISEHNRLYWYRQTLGQGPEFLTYFQNEAQLEKSRLLSDRFSAERPKGSFSTLEIQRTEQGDSAMYLCAIDPAGDTQYFGPGTRLTVL.

The rearrangement links TRBV20-1 to TRBJ2-5; 10 nucleotides align to TRBD2. In germline, CDR1 is DFQATT, CDR2 SNEGSKA (reference sequence). The J segment lost 5 bases and the V segment lost 7 bases, leaving 7 bases of the junction unmatched. CDR3 length equals 13 residues. In nucleotides, the CDR3 is TGCAGTGTTTCTAGCGGGAGTTCGGAGACCCAGTACTTC. Protein: CSVSSGSSETQYF.

In this sample, this clonotype turned up a few times. J is TRBJ1-3 and V is TRBV7-9; no clear D gene. Germline V gives CDR1 SEHNR, CDR2 FQNEAQ (reference sequence). With 5 bases removed from V and 8 bases from J, the gap between germline ends came to 19 bases. The CDR3 consists of 15 residues. CDR3 protein: CASSLKGGIGDTIYF. The CDR3 DNA reads as TGTGCCAGCAGCCTTAAGGGAGGGATCGGAGACACCATATATTTT.

This clonotype was picked up a small number of times. The chain is built from TRBV3-1 and TRBJ2-5; D remains ambiguous. Germline assignment: CDR1 LGHDT and CDR2 YNNKEL (reference sequence). V dropped 1 base and J dropped 3 bases, with 9 bases sitting between them. This CDR3 is built from 14 residues. CDR3 residues: CASSQVTTEETQYF. CDR3 nucleotides: TGTGCCAGCAGCCAAGTAACGACTGAAGAGACCCAGTACTTC.

This clonotype occurred a few times. The chain carries TRBV7-9 and TRBJ1-1; possibly TRBD1 for D (6 bases). Germline V gene sequence: CDR1 SEHNR, CDR2 FQNEAQ (reference sequence). There are 12 residues in the CDR3. V lost 1 base and J lost 11, with 11 bases in between. The DNA of the CDR3 is TGTGCCAGCAGCTTAGGAGGGGGAGTGGCTTTCTTT. As protein: CASSLGGGVAFF.

This clonotype has ten or more counts. The chain joins TRBV27 to TRBJ1-6; D ambiguous. CDR3 length: 14 amino acids. The germline CDR1 and CDR2 sequences are MNHEY and SMNVEV (reference sequence). Trimming pared 8 bases from V and 0 bases from J, leaving 8 bases between. The CDR3 region has the DNA TGTGCCAGCGGGGATAGCTCCTATAATTCACCCCTCCACTTT. Its protein is CASGDSSYNSPLHF.

This clonotype was detected only a few times. The J gene is TRBJ2-7, the V gene TRBV28, with D maybe TRBD2 (6 bases). Germline values: CDR1 MDHEN, CDR2 SYDVKM. The V gene lost 6 bases and the J gene lost 1 base, with 10 bases spanning the gap. The CDR3 spans 13 residues. CDR3 sequence reads: CASRGGWSYEQYF. As DNA, the CDR3 is TGTGCCAGCAGGGGAGGTTGGTCCTACGAGCAGTACTTC.

V is TRBV25-1 and J is TRBJ2-5; 12 bases are shared with TRBD2. The better agreement between TRBJ2-1 and the DNA end casts doubt on the J call. The germline V gene has CDR1 MGHDK and CDR2 SYGVNS. The CDR3 is 15 residues long. CDR3 nucleotide sequence: TGTGCCAGCAGTGCTAGCGGGGGGGCCCGGAGTGAGCAGTTCTTC. It encodes CASSASGGARSEQFF.

The chain links TRBV19 to TRBJ1-4; D perhaps matches TRBD1 (5 bases). Looked up from germline, CDR1 is LNHDA and CDR2 is SQIVND (reference sequence). The V end lost 4 bases, the J end lost 6 bases, and 12 bases lay between the germline ends. CDR3 length: 14 amino acids. The CDR3 DNA reads as TGTGCCAGTAGTAGACCAGGAGGGGATGAAAAACTGTTTTTT. It encodes CASSRPGGDEKLFF.

This chain uses TRBV2 with TRBJ2-7, with 7 positions matching TRBD1. CDR3 length: 12 amino acids. The germline V gene encodes CDR1 SNHLY and CDR2 FYNNEI. V shed 8 bases, J shed 6 bases, and the junction held 7 bases outside the gene matches. DNA of the CDR3: TGTGCCAGCGGAAAGACAGGGACCGAGCAGTACTTC. Amino acids: CASGKTGTEQYF.

The table lists this clonotype with a few counts. V gene TRBV5-8 combines with J gene TRBJ1-2, with no clear D. This CDR3 has 11 amino acids. Trimming pared 1 base from V and 5 bases from J, leaving 3 bases between. Germline assignment: CDR1 SGHTS and CDR2 YDEGEE. The CDR3 nucleotides read TGTGCCAGCAGCTTGACGTATGGCTACACCTTC. This codes for CASSLTYGYTF.

This clonotype was picked up a small number of times. The gene calls are TRBV20-1 and TRBJ2-7, with 7 bases fitting TRBD2. The end of the DNA aligns better with TRBJ2-5, so the J call may be wrong. Germline CDR1 DFQATT, CDR2 SNEGSKA (reference sequence). The length of the CDR3 is 14 residues. CDR3 region: CSARDGRGIGTQYF. The CDR3 DNA is TGCAGTGCTAGAGATGGGCGGGGGATTGGGACCCAGTACTTC.